The clone carrying this T cell receptor (beta chain) was seen a handful of times. What it binds is unknown. The CDR3 is made up of 14 amino acids. Germline assignment: CDR1 SGHVS and CDR2 FNYEAQ. Between the trimmed V and J ends, which lost 4 bases and 2 bases, there was a span of 12 bases. TCRdb re-analysed the reads in MiXCR, keeping a single row per CDR3 protein. Of 700,000 to 950,000 distinct CDR3 sequences listed, around a third are singletons. This specimen comes from a study of T cell repertoires in cytomegalovirus infection. The clonotype comes from a human donor in good health (CMV status not recorded). Some clones in this sample may be carry-over from other donors' samples. V and J are TRBV7-6 and TRBJ2-7; TRBD1 is a possible D gene (6 bases). The specimen comprised cultured CD8+ T cells from PBMCs, sampled from culture after CMV antigen stimulation. The CDR3 nucleotides read TGTGCCAGCAGCTCATGGACAGTCGCCTACGAGCAGTACTTC. This gives the protein CASSSWTVAYEQYF.